This T cell receptor beta chain is from a study of cytomegalovirus exposure and HLA in healthy donors. Study information: Drawn from HLA-typed donors, tens of millions of unique TCRs were held in an early data release. Of all 400 or so donors who were genotyped, around 82% belonged to the Caucasian-associated ancestry cluster. Study observations and caveats: Within the data, a cluster of highly shared sequence variants was likely a sequencing artifact.

Concerning this clone itself: Its antigen is still unknown.

Primers included in the PCR were 60 Vbeta and 13 Jbeta primers. TCRdb's table, derived via immunoSEQ multiplex PCR, lists solely in-frame clones and lacks some. Recorded for this sample: around 55,000 clones. Healthy bone marrow donors supplied every sample. The CDR3 runs 14 residues. CDR1 is SGHNT, CDR2 YYREEE, per germline (reference sequence). J was trimmed by 7 bases and V by 4 bases; bases with no gene match: 6. The chain links TRBV5-4 to TRBJ2-2, with TRBD1 identical over 8 bases. The receptor was derived from a man aged 50 or older in good health and CMV-seropositive. Sample: PBMCs. CDR3 protein: CASSPRQGNGELFF. CDR3 sequence (DNA): TGTGCCAGCAGCCCTCGACAGGGGAACGGGGAGCTGTTTTTT.